This TCR beta chain appears in the sequencing data of a study of shared T cell receptors in the human thymus. CDR3 size: 14 residues. V dropped 3 bases and J dropped 2 bases, with 11 bases sitting between them. Germline V gene lookup returns CDR1 MNHEY and CDR2 SMNVEV (reference sequence). The protocol was immunoSEQ multiplex PCR, while the TCRdb copy is restricted to in-frame clones and leaves out a portion. The table shows about 540,000 clones, with more than 75% occurring only once. These data are also associated with another study on human thymus T cells.

This rearrangement joins TRBV27 to TRBJ2-7, with D perhaps TRBD2 (5 bases). The sample was thymocytes. This TCR was sampled from a boy less than two years old with a congenital heart defect. This CDR3 reads CASSFLSSTYEQYF. CDR3 DNA: TGTGCCAGCAGTTTTTTGTCTAGCACCTACGAGCAGTACTTC.